Sequencing of this TCR beta chain was carried out in a study of cytomegalovirus exposure and HLA in healthy donors (dated by TCRdb to between 2016 and 2019). Some background on the complete study: An earlier analysis of several hundred of the donors reported approximately 260 Gb of sequence data and 117 million unique TCR beta sequences obtained from roughly 180 million T cells. Approximately 310 gigabases of sequencing data and tens of millions of unique TCR sequences were included in an early release covering several hundred HLA-typed donors. Among the roughly 400 genotyped donors, approximately 77% belonged to the genetic ancestry cluster associated with self-reported Caucasian donors. The study aimed to test whether cataloging public T cell receptors could reveal signatures of past pathogen exposure. Using immunosequencing, the study profiled T cell repertoires from fewer than 700 subjects and related those repertoires to cytomegalovirus serostatus. Besides the first cohort of about 730 subjects, a separate validation cohort made up of roughly 120 different subjects was used. To predict cytomegalovirus infection status, the study brought together high-throughput TCR immunosequencing, statistical association of individual TCRs with disease status, and machine learning. A later analysis re-analyzed previously published TCR beta repertoires from approximately 700 donors and added high-resolution HLA genotyping to study TCR occurrence patterns. The later analysis used no new phenotypic data to find candidate immune exposures, relying instead on TCR beta sequences and their occurrence across donors. In an earlier analysis of roughly 540 of the donors, high-throughput TCR beta sequencing was used to judge whether each TCR beta V gene segment behaved as functional or pseudogenic. Donor age, sex, ethnicity and CMV serostatus were collected together with the repertoire data. Genome-wide SNP genotypes for about 60% of the roughly 670 donors were used in a later genetic analysis, which treated that subset as a discovery cohort. All discovery cohort repertoires had been generated on a single sequencing platform. HLA typing covered class I and class II loci at four-digit resolution. The number of typed donors differed by locus: about 629-640 for A, B, C, DRB1 and DQB1; 500 to 550 for DQA1; approximately 600 for DPA1; and roughly 490 for DPB1. Roughly five DR-DQ haplotypes were handled as single units for association and clustering because linkage in the cohort was strong. Across some 400 genotyped donors of the cohort, an average of about 200,000 unique TCR beta nucleotide sequences per donor were sequenced, and approximately 17% of those sequences were non-productive. Study-level results and caveats: A later analysis reported that several top co-occurrence clusters appeared linked to parvovirus B19, influenza, CMV and Epstein-Barr virus. This cohort had only TCR beta chains sequenced, and the lack of alpha or paired-chain data limited which features could be detected. Roughly uniform sequencing depth across donors was assumed in presence/absence analyses, although this assumption may not hold. V-gene and J-gene trimming of TCR beta chains was associated with a missense DCLRE1C variant in a later genetic analysis, and the association was replicated in an independent cohort. A later analysis found that TCR association rates varied across HLA loci, with DRB1 alleles showing the most associated TCRs and HLA-C alleles the fewest. Some 15 rarely observed V segments, including chromosome 9 orphons, were excluded from the earlier analysis of approximately 500 of the donors because counts were too low. The 87-base-pair reads could not distinguish some IMGT-functional V segments, including TRBV6-2 and TRBV6-3, so those segments were excluded. An earlier analysis of approximately 500 of the donors showed that most TCR beta V segments appeared in productive rearrangements either about 90% or about 30% of the time, which broadly matched IMGT annotations. According to a later analysis, most CMV-associated TCR beta chains appeared to be HLA-restricted, and the HLA associations seemed to be driven largely by CMV exposure. In both the original and validation cohorts, the classifier was reported to diagnose cytomegalovirus status with high specificity and sensitivity. Immune exposure information for the cohort was limited to CMV serostatus. In vitro tests confirmed that a few of the cytomegalovirus-associated TCR beta chains recognize cytomegalovirus antigens. Linkage disequilibrium might explain the correlated functional status among segregating V segments, but an unknown experimental factor could not be ruled out. Because HLA typing was missing for some donors at each locus, association tests included only the typed subset. The study listed 164 TCR beta chains as associated with cytomegalovirus. According to the authors, the approach could potentially be generalized to other disease states and immunological phenotypes. A group of highly shared sequence variants was considered likely to be a technical artifact of the sequencing pipeline. Most TCR sequences were seen in very few donors, while some public TCRs were found in many individuals. Compared with equally common non-associated chains, HLA-associated TCR beta chains in a later analysis were more clonally expanded and had lower generation probabilities. A later analysis associated about 18,000 TCR beta sequences with specific HLA alleles at a false discovery rate of 0.05. When HLA alleles, especially DR and DQ, strongly co-occurred, TCR associations were difficult to assign to individual alleles. A further reported finding was that TCR beta sequences accurately predicted the HLA-A and HLA-B alleles for most subjects in the first cohort. A later genetic analysis reported fewer N-insertions in productive TCRs among donors in an Asian-associated ancestry cluster than the approximately 670-donor mean.

Via the germline V gene, CDR1 is MNHEY and CDR2 SVGAGI. The CDR3 covers 13 residues, taking in both the cysteine and the phenylalanine. Of the read, only the CDR3 DNA is kept; its 39 bases are in frame from base 1. V trim: 2 bases; J trim: 6 bases; unmatched bases: 3. The cohort comprised 666 healthy bone marrow donors. At the time of sampling, every cohort member was nominally healthy, though immune exposures that went unrecorded were likely present. The donor tested CMV seronegative and was one of the 352 seronegative cohort members. Each donor provided a peripheral blood sample, and peripheral blood mononuclear cells were used for TCR beta sequencing. The Qiagen DNeasy Blood Extraction Kit was used to extract genomic DNA from the blood cell samples. Comment on this clone: The target of this receptor is not known. Base qualities are not provided; no much larger clone lies one nucleotide away.

The library was built by means of the immunoSEQ multiplex PCR assay. The multiplex PCR relied on a mix of 60 forward primers for TCR Vbeta segments and 13 reverse primers for TCR Jbeta segments. The CDR3 region of rearranged TCR beta genes was amplified from genomic DNA by a multiplex PCR assay. On the Illumina HiSeq System, the amplified TCR beta libraries were sequenced as 87-base-pair reads. The original methods were these. A later analysis tallied 75 million to 95 million unique TCR beta chains across the 666 repertoires, and approximately 12 million of those chains were shared by two or more donors. Raw reads were error-corrected and collapsed into unique sequences with a nearest-neighbor algorithm that merged closely related sequences to remove PCR and sequencing errors. V, D and J gene segments were assigned by aligning CDR3 sequences to IMGT reference sequences. For a sequence to be retained, a match of at least six nucleotides to both a V gene segment and a J gene segment was required. Rearrangements were classified as productive when the CDR3 lacked stop codons and remained in frame with V and J, and all other rearrangements were classified as non-productive. Following IMGT convention, CDR3 was defined as the stretch from the second conserved V-encoded cysteine up to the conserved J-encoded phenylalanine. The earlier analysis of approximately 500 of the donors excluded sequences that lacked an unambiguous match to a single V gene segment. An earlier analysis of several hundred of the donors classified V segments as functional when productive rearrangements were above 56.7% and as segregating when the standard deviation between donors was above 5%. A statistical classification framework was built for diagnosing cytomegalovirus status from the catalog of TCR beta chain sequences. V and J gene assignment, in a later analysis, came from comparing TCR nucleotide sequences with IMGT/GENE-DB human TR gene sequences. Using the TCRdist pipeline, a later analysis assigned CDR3 sequences along with most-parsimonious VDJ recombination scenarios. In a later analysis, every TCR beta chain was defined by the combination of its CDR3 amino acid sequence and its V-gene family, and reads without a unique V-gene family were dropped. In a later analysis, fewer than 600 highly shared, low-generation-probability nucleotide sequences were removed to address suspected cross-contamination and a sequencing artifact. For each public chain, a later analysis derived a clonal expansion index from normalized ranks of inferred template counts within each repertoire. In a later analysis, generation probabilities were computed using a VDJ recombination model fitted to out-of-frame rearrangements, and the results were checked against IGoR. In a later analysis, hypergeometric tests were used to score TCR-TCR, TCR-HLA and TCR-CMV co-occurrence, with a repertoire-size bias correction applied to TCR pairs. False discovery rates were estimated in a later analysis by permuting HLA or CMV assignments 20 times. In a later analysis, co-occurring TCRs were grouped with DBSCAN, and TCRdist sequence similarity was added when clustering was performed within HLA-allele-positive subsets. For co-occurrence clustering, repertoires with fewer than 30,000 or more than 120,000 public chains were excluded, along with several repertoires with anomalous nucleotide sharing. TCRdb retrieved this table from immuneACCESS and kept in-frame rearrangements only. Not all clones are present; in checked studies, unresolved V genes account for under half, and no reason is known for the remainder. V and J calls and clone size come straight from that table; D and trimming were deduced from the DNA. The sample table shows around 230,000 clones, and 70% to 90% are seen once. The ten largest clones represent about 0.25% of the sample.

Sequenced material: PBMCs. This receptor was identified in a girl aged 2 to 10 in good health and CMV-seronegative. The rearrangement joined TRBV6-5 to TRBJ1-2; TRBD1 matches 7 bases in the middle. The sequenced DNA is TGTGCCAGCAGTTACAGGGGGCCAAATGGCTACACCTTC. It translates to CASSYRGPNGYTF.